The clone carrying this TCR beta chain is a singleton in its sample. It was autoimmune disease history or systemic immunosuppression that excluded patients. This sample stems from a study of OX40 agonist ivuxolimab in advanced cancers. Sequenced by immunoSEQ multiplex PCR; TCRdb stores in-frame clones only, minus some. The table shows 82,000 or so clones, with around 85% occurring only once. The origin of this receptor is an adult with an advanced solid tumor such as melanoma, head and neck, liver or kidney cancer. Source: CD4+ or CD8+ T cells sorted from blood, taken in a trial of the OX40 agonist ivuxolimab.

As DNA, the CDR3 is TGTGCCAGCAGCTTACGAGGAAACACCATATATTTT. Residues: CASSLRGNTIYF. This chain joins TRBV7-2 and TRBJ1-3, with unresolved D. CDR1 is SGHTA and CDR2 is FQGNSA in the germline V gene. The CDR3 length is 12 residues. V dropped 2 bases and J dropped 4 bases, with 3 bases sitting between them.